This entry lists 20 T cell receptor beta chains sequenced from one sample in a study of shared clonotypes between healthy human individuals. Naive CD8 isolation took CD45RO-negative cells positively selected for CCR7 and excluded terminally differentiated effector memory CD45RA+ cells. TCRdb's copy holds only in-frame clones and misses some; the assay was immunoSEQ multiplex PCR. The sample lists roughly 2.1 million clones; roughly 91% were seen once. The sample comprised naive CD8+ T cells from PBMCs. The receptors stem from a man aged 18 to 35 in good health. Some clones in this sample may be carry-over from other donors' samples.

The rearrangement joins TRBV7-6 to TRBJ1-4; D unclear. Between the trimmed V and J ends, which lost 8 bases and 5 bases, there was a span of 12 bases. Germline CDR1 SGHVS, CDR2 FNYEAQ. The CDR3 loop spans 13 amino acids. DNA of the CDR3: TGTGCCAGCGCGGGCAGGATAAATGAAAAACTGTTTTTT. It encodes CASAGRINEKLFF.

The genes are TRBV7-9 and TRBJ1-1; unclear D gene. V was pared by 10 bases and J by 2 bases, with 11 bases between. In germline, CDR1 is SEHNR, CDR2 FQNEAQ (reference sequence). This CDR3 is 12 amino acids long. The DNA for the CDR3 is TGTGCCATAGAGCCAGCCAACACTGAAGCTTTCTTT. Translation gives CAIEPANTEAFF.

The genes are TRBV9 and TRBJ1-2; TRBD1 agrees at 7 bases. CDR1 is SGDLS, CDR2 YYNGEE, per germline. The CDR3 covers 14 residues. J was trimmed by 4 bases and V by 3 bases; bases with no gene match: 6. CDR3 amino acids: CASSERQGGYGYTF. CDR3 nucleotides: TGTGCCAGCAGCGAGAGACAGGGCGGCTATGGCTACACCTTC.

The CDR3 region is CASGDSLYNEQFF. Written as DNA, the CDR3 is TGCGCCAGCGGGGACAGCCTATACAATGAGCAGTTCTTC. J is TRBJ2-1 and V is TRBV5-1; 7 bases are shared with TRBD1. V dropped 7 bases and J dropped 4; count of bases not matched to a gene: 5. The CDR3 length is 13 residues. Germline CDR1 reads SGHRS; CDR2 reads YFSETQ.

CDR3 DNA sequence: TGTGCCAGCAGTTTATCCGTTTGGGCAGCTAACACTGAAGCTTTCTTT. Encoded protein: CASSLSVWAANTEAFF. The chain joins TRBV27 to TRBJ1-1; no clear D. The V end was cut by 0 bases, the J end by 2 bases, with 13 bases between. Germline CDR1 and CDR2: MNHEY and SMNVEV (reference sequence). This CDR3 has 16 residues.

This rearrangement joins TRBV9 to TRBJ2-1, with TRBD2 matching 8 bases. The CDR3 is 19 residues long. Trimming at V came to 2 bases and at J to 2 bases, leaving 15 bases not matched to a gene. Germline CDR1 reads SGDLS; CDR2 reads YYNGEE. In DNA form, the CDR3 reads TGTGCCAGCAGCGTCCGGGGGGGACCCCTCTCCGGCACCTACAATGAGCAGTTCTTC. It specifies CASSVRGGPLSGTYNEQFF. The variable domain in full, completed from reference TRBV9 and TRBJ2-1, reads DSGVTQTPKHLITATGQRVTLRCSPRSGDLSVYWYQQSLDQGLQFLIQYYNGEERAKGNILERFSAQQFPDLHSELNLSSLELGDSALYFCASSVRGGPLSGTYNEQFFGPGTRLTVL.

This sequence joins TRBV19 and TRBJ2-7; 15 nucleotides line up with TRBD2. V gave up 5 bases and J gave up 6 bases; unmatched junction bases: 2. The germline V gene has CDR1 LNHDA and CDR2 SQIVND (reference sequence). The CDR3 runs to 14 residues. CDR3 nucleotide sequence: TGTGCCAGTAGTGGACTAGCGGGAGGGCTCGAGCAGTACTTC. Encoded protein: CASSGLAGGLEQYF.

The table lists this clone with a count of one. This CDR3 is CAWSGPVLAREQYF. The CDR3 DNA follows: TGTGCCTGGAGCGGACCCGTTTTGGCAAGGGAGCAGTACTTC. The J gene is TRBJ2-7, the V gene TRBV30; D is ambiguous. Trimming cost V 3 bases and J 7 bases, with 19 bases left between them. This CDR3 is 14 amino acids long. Germline lookup yields CDR1 GTSNPN and CDR2 SVGIG (reference sequence).

This chain joins TRBV5-5 and TRBJ2-6, with D tentatively TRBD1 or TRBD2 (5 bases each). CDR3 length equals 14 residues. Germline V lookup: CDR1 SGHKS, CDR2 YYEKEE (reference sequence). The V end lost 4 bases, the J end lost 3 bases, and 8 bases lay between the germline ends. The CDR3 protein is CASSQGDGANVLTF. In DNA, the CDR3 is TGTGCCAGCAGCCAGGGAGATGGGGCCAACGTCCTGACTTTC.

In this sample, this clone turned up once. V is TRBV5-1 and J is TRBJ2-1; D may be TRBD2 (5 bases). The CDR3 has 15 residues. The V end lost 5 bases, the J end lost 9 bases, and 21 bases lay between the germline ends. The V gene's germline CDR1 is SGHRS and CDR2 YFSETQ. Written as DNA, the CDR3 is TGCGCCAGCAGTCCCAGTTCGGGGAGTCGGAGTGAGCAGTTCTTC. Translation: CASSPSSGSRSEQFF.

The chain employs TRBV6-6 and TRBJ2-5; D ambiguous. The V and J ends lost 5 bases and 7 bases respectively, with 17 bases between them. Germline V gene lookup returns CDR1 MNHNY and CDR2 SVGAGI (reference sequence). The CDR3 totals 14 residues. The CDR3 protein is CASSLKDVGWTQYF. CDR3 bases: TGTGCCAGCAGTCTAAAAGACGTTGGTTGGACCCAGTACTTC.

The J gene is TRBJ2-7, the V gene TRBV5-5; TRBD1 matches at 12 bases. V was pared by 4 bases and J by 5 bases, with 1 base of the junction left unmatched. CDR3 length: 13 amino acids. Germline CDR1 is SGHKS and CDR2 is YYEKEE (reference sequence). The CDR3 DNA sequence: TGTGCCAGCAGCCGGGACAGGGGGCACGAGCAGTACTTC. Translating it yields CASSRDRGHEQYF.

The chain is built from TRBV28 and TRBJ2-7, with 8 bases that match TRBD2. Germline V gives CDR1 MDHEN, CDR2 SYDVKM. The CDR3 is 13 residues long. Germline trimming cut 7 bases from V and 1 base from J; bases unmatched to any gene: 3. The CDR3 sequence: CASKGGRSYEQYF. CDR3 bases: TGTGCCAGCAAAGGCGGGAGGTCCTACGAGCAGTACTTC.

V gene TRBV9 combines with J gene TRBJ2-7; D gene unclear. The CDR3 contains 14 residues. The V end was cut by 0 bases, the J end by 3 bases, with 10 bases between. Germline values: CDR1 SGDLS, CDR2 YYNGEE. The CDR3 bases are TGTGCCAGCAGCGTAGCTATGTCGGGCTACGAGCAGTACTTC. Encoded protein: CASSVAMSGYEQYF.

In its sample, this clone was seen once. The J gene is TRBJ1-2, the V gene TRBV5-1; TRBD1 matches 7 bases. Looked up from germline, CDR1 is SGHRS and CDR2 is YFSETQ. V shed 4 bases, J shed 2 bases, and the junction held 5 bases outside the gene matches. This CDR3 contains 14 residues. The CDR3 nucleotides are TGCGCCAGCAGCCCGGGGACAGTGAACTATGGCTACACCTTC. It translates to CASSPGTVNYGYTF. The full variable domain, rest sourced from reference TRBV5-1 and TRBJ1-2, is KAGVTQTPRYLIKTRGQQVTLSCSPISGHRSVSWYQQTPGQGLQFLFEYFSETQRNKGNFPGRFSGRQFSNSRSEMNVSTLELGDSALYLCASSPGTVNYGYTFGSGTRLTVV.

The CDR3 coding sequence is TGTGCCAGCAGCGACTCACTAGCGGGAGGCCCCACAGATACGCAGTATTTT. Translating it yields CASSDSLAGGPTDTQYF. The gene calls are TRBV9 and TRBJ2-3; 12 nucleotides line up with TRBD2. Germline CDR1 reads SGDLS; CDR2 reads YYNGEE. Trimming removed 3 bases from V and 2 bases from J; junction bases left unmatched: 7. The CDR3 totals 17 residues. Looking up the rest from reference TRBV9 and TRBJ2-3 gives the full variable domain: DSGVTQTPKHLITATGQRVTLRCSPRSGDLSVYWYQQSLDQGLQFLIQYYNGEERAKGNILERFSAQQFPDLHSELNLSSLELGDSALYFCASSDSLAGGPTDTQYFGPGTRLTVL.

The chain recombines TRBV25-1 with TRBJ2-2; D not certain. V lost 4 bases and J 7 bases, leaving 10 bases between the germline ends. CDR3 length: 13 amino acids. The germline gives CDR1 MGHDK, CDR2 SYGVNS. DNA of the CDR3: TGTGCCAGCAGTGTACCCCCGAACGGGGAGCTGTTTTTT. The encoded protein is CASSVPPNGELFF.

The chain joins TRBV7-6 to TRBJ2-2; D gene uncertain. CDR1 and CDR2 from the germline V gene are SGHVS and FNYEAQ. This CDR3 region has 15 residues. Trimming stripped 0 bases from V and 3 bases from J, with 8 bases between. CDR3 sequence: CASSLAGLHTGELFF. CDR3 DNA sequence: TGTGCCAGCAGCTTAGCGGGATTACACACCGGGGAGCTGTTTTTT.

Remarks on this clone: This sample also contains other DNA sequences that code for the same CDR3. The DNA of the CDR3 is TGTGCCAGCAGTTTATACGCAGGGAGCTCCTACAATGAGCAGTTCTTC. Encoded protein: CASSLYAGSSYNEQFF. The chain couples TRBV27 to TRBJ2-1; D might be TRBD1 or TRBD2, each matching 5 bases. The CDR3 has 16 residues. Germline V lookup: CDR1 MNHEY, CDR2 SMNVEV (reference sequence). The ends were cut back, 1 base at V and 0 bases at J, with 10 bases in the middle.

CDR3 bases: TGTGCCAGCAGCATTAGGGCAAGCGGGAGGTCAGGCGGGGAGCTGTTTTTT. The encoded protein is CASSIRASGRSGGELFF. This chain joins TRBV21-1 and TRBJ2-2; the table assigns TRBD2, which was not confirmed against the DNA. TRBV21-1 is a pseudogene segment. CDR3 length: 17 residues.